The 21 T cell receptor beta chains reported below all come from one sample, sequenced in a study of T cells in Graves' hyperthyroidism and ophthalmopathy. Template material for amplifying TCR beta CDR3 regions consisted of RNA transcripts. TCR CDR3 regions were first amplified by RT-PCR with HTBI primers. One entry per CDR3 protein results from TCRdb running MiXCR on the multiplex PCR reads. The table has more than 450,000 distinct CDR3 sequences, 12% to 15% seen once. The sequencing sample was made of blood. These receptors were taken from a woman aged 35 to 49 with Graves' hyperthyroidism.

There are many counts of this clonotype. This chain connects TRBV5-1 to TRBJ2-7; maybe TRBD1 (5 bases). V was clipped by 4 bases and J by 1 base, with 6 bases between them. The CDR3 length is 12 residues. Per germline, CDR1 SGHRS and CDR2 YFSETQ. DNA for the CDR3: TGCGCCAGCAGCACAGGATCCTACGAGCAGTACTTC. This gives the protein CASSTGSYEQYF.

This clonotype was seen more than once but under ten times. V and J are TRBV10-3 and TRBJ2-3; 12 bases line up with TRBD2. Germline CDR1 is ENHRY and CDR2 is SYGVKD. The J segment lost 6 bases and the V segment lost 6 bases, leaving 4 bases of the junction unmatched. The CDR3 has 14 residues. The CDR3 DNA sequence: TGTGCCATCAGCCTAGCGGGAGGGTTGGATACGCAGTATTTT. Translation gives CAISLAGGLDTQYF.

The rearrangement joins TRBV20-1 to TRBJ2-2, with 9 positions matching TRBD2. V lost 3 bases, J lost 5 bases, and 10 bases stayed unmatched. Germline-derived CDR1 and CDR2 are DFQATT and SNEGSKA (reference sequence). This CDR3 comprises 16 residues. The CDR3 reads CSASLTSGLMTGELFF. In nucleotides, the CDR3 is TGCAGTGCTAGTCTTACTAGCGGGCTCATGACCGGGGAGCTGTTTTTT.

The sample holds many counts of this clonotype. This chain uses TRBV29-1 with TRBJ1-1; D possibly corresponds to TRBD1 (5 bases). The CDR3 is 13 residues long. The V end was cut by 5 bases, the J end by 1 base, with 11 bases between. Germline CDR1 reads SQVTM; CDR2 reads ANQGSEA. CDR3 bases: TGCAGCGTTCACCAGGGCCCGAACACTGAAGCTTTCTTT. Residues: CSVHQGPNTEAFF. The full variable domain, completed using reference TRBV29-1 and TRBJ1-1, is SAVISQKPSRDICQRGTSLTIQCQVDSQVTMMFWYRQQPGQSLTLIATANQGSEATYESGFVIDKFPISRPNLTFSTLTVSNMSPEDSSIYLCSVHQGPNTEAFFGQGTRLTVV.

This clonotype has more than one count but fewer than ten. CDR3 nucleotide sequence: TGCAGTGCTAGACCTGGGGATGGGAATTCACCCCTCCACTTT. This translates into CSARPGDGNSPLHF. The chain combines TRBV20-1 with TRBJ1-6; no clear D. Germline CDR1 reads DFQATT; CDR2 reads SNEGSKA (reference sequence). V was cut by 2 bases and J by 7 bases, with 12 bases left in between. This CDR3 spans 14 amino acids.

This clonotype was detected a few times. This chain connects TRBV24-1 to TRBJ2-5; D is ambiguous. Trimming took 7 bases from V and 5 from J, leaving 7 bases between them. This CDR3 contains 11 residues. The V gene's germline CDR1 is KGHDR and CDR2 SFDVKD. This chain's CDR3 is CATSQWETQYF. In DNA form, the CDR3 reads TGTGCCACCAGCCAGTGGGAGACCCAGTACTTC.

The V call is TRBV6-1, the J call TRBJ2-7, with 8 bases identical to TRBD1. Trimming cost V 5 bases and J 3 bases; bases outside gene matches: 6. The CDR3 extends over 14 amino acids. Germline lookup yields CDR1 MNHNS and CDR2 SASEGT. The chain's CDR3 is CASSTGQAYYEQYF. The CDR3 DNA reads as TGTGCCAGCAGTACGGGACAGGCCTACTACGAGCAGTACTTC.

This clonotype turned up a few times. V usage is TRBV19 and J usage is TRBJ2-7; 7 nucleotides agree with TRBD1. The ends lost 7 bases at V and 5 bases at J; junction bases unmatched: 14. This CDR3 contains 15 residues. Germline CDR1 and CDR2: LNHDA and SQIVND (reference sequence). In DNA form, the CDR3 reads TGTGCCAGTACCCCCAGGCAGGGGGTAGGGAACGAGCAGTACTTC. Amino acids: CASTPRQGVGNEQYF. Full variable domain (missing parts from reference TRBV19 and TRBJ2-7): DGGITQSPKYLFRKEGQNVTLSCEQNLNHDAMYWYRQDPGQGLRLIYYSQIVNDFQKGDIAEGYSVSREKKESFPLTVTSAQKNPTAFYLCASTPRQGVGNEQYFGPGTRLTVT.

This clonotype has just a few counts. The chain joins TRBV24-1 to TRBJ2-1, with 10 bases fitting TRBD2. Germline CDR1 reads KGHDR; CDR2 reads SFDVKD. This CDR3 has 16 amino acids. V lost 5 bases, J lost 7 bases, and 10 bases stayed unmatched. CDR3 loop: CATSALALAGSNEQFF. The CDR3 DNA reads TGTGCCACCAGTGCCTTGGCACTAGCGGGATCAAATGAGCAGTTCTTC.

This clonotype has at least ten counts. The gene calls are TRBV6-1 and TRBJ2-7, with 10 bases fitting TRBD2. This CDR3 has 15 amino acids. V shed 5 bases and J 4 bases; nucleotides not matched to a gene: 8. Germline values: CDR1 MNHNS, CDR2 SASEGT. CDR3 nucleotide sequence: TGTGCCAGCAGTCACTCCGGGACTAGCGCATACGAGCAGTACTTC. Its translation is CASSHSGTSAYEQYF.

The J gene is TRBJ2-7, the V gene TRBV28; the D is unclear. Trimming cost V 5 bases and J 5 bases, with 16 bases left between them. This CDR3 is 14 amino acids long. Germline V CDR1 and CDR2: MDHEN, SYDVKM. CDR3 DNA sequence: TGTGCCAGCAGTCATTTCTCCCAGTACGACGAGCAGTACTTC. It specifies CASSHFSQYDEQYF.

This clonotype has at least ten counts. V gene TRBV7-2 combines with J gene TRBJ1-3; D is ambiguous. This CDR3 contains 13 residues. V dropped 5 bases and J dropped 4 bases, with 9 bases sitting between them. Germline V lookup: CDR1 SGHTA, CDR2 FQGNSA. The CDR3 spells CASSLPTGNTIYF. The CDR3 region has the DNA TGTGCCAGCAGCCTTCCGACCGGAAACACCATATATTTT.

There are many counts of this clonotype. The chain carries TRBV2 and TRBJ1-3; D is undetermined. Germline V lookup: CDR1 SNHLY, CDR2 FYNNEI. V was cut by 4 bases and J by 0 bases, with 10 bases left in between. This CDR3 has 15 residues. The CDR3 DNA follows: TGTGCCAGCAGTGCACAGCCAATCTCTGGAAACACCATATATTTT. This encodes CASSAQPISGNTIYF.

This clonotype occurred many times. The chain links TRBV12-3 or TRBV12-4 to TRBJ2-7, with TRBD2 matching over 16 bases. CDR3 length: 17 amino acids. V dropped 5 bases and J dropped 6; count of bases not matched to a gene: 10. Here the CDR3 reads CASSVGLAGGPRVEQYF. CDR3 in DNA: TGTGCCAGCAGTGTGGGACTAGCGGGAGGGCCCCGGGTCGAGCAGTACTTC.

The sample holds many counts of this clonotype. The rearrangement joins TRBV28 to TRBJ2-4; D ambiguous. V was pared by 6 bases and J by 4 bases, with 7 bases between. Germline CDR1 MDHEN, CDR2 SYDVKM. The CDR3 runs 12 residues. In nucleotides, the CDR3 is TGTGCCAGCAGGGGAACTAAAAACATTCAGTACTTC. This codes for CASRGTKNIQYF.

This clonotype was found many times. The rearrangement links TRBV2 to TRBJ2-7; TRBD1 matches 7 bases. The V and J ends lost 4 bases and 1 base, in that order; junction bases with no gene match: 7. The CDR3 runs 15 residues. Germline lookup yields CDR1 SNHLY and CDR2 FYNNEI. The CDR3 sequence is CASSGLTGKSYEQYF. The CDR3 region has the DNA TGTGCCAGCAGTGGGCTGACAGGGAAATCCTACGAGCAGTACTTC.

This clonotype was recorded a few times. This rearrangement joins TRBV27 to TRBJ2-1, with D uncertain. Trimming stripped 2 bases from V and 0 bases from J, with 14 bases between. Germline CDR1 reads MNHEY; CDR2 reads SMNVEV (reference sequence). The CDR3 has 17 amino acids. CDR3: CASSLLGHASSYNEQFF. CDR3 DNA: TGTGCCAGCAGTTTACTTGGCCACGCGAGCTCCTACAATGAGCAGTTCTTC.

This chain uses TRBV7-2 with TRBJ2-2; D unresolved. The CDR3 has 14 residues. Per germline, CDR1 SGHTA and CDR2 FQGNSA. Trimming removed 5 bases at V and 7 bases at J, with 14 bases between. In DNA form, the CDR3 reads TGTGCCAGCAGCCCGGTGGTGGTCGGCGGGGAGCTGTTTTTT. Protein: CASSPVVVGGELFF.

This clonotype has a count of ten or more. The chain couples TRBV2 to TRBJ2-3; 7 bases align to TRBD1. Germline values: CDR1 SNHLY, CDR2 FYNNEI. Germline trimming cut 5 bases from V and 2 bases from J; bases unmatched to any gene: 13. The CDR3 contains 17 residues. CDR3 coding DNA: TGTGCCAGCAGTCCGCTGACTAACAGGGGACCCACAGATACGCAGTATTTT. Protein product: CASSPLTNRGPTDTQYF.

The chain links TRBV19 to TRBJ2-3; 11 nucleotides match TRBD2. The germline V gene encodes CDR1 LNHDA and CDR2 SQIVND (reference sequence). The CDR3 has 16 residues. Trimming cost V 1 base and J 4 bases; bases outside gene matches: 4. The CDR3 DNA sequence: TGTGCCAGTAGTATAGTTAGCGGGAGGGGGGCAGATACGCAGTATTTT. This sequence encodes CASSIVSGRGADTQYF. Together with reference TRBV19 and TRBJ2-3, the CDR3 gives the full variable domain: DGGITQSPKYLFRKEGQNVTLSCEQNLNHDAMYWYRQDPGQGLRLIYYSQIVNDFQKGDIAEGYSVSREKKESFPLTVTSAQKNPTAFYLCASSIVSGRGADTQYFGPGTRLTVL.

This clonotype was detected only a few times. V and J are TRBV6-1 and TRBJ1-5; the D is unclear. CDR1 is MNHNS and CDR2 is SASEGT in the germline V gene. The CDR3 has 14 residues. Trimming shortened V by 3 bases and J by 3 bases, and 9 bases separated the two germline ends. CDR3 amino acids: CASSDGRLNQPQHF. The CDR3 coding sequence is TGTGCCAGCAGTGACGGACGGCTCAATCAGCCCCAGCATTTT.